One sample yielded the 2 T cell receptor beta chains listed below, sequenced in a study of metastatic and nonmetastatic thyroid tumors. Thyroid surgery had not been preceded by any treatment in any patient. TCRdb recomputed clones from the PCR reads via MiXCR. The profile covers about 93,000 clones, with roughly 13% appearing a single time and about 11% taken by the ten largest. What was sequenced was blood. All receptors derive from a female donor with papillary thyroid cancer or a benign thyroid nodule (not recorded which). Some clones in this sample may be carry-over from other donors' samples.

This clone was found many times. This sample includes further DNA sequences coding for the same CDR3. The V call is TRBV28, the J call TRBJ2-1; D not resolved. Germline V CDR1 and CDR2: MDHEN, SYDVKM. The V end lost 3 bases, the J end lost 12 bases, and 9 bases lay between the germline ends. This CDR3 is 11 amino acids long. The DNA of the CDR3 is TGTGCCAGCAGTTTGGGCACCGGGCAGTTCTTC. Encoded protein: CASSLGTGQFF.

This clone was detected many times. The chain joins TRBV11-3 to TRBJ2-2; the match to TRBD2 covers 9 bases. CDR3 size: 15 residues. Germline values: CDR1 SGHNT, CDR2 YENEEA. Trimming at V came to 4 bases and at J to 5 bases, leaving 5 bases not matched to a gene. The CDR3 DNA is TGTGCCAGCAGCTGGGGCGGGAGGGGGACCGGGGAGCTGTTTTTT. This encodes CASSWGGRGTGELFF. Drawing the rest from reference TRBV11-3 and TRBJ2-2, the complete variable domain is EAGVVQSPRYKIIEKKQPVAFWCNPISGHNTLYWYLQNLGQGPELLIRYENEEAVDDSQLPKDRFSAERLKGVDSTLKIQPAELGDSAVYLCASSWGGRGTGELFFGEGSRLTVL.